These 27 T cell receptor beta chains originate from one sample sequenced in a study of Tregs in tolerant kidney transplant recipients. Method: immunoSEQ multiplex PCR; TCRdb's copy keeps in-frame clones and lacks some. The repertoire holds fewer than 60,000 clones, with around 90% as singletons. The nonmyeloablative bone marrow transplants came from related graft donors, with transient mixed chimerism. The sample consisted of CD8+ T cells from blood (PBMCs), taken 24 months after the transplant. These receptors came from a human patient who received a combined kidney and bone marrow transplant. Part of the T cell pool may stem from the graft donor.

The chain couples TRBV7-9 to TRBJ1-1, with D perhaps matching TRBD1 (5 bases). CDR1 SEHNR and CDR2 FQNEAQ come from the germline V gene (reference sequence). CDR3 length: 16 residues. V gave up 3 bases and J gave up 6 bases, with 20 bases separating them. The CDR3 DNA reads TGTGCCAGCAGCTTCCGTAAGCCTTCCGGGGGTGCTGAAGCTTTCTTT. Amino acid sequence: CASSFRKPSGGAEAFF.

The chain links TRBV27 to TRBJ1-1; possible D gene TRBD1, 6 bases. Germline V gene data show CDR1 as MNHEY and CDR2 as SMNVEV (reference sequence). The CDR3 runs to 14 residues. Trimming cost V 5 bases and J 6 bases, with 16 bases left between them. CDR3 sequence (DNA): TGTGCCAGCAGTAATTCTTACAGGGTACCTGAAGCTTTCTTT. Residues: CASSNSYRVPEAFF.

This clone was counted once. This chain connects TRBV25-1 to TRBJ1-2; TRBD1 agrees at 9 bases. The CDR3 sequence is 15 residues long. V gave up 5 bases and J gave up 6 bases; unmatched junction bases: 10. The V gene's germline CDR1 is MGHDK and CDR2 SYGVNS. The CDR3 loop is CASSKRGQGPHGYTF. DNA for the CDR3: TGTGCCAGCAGTAAACGGGGACAGGGTCCTCATGGCTACACCTTC.

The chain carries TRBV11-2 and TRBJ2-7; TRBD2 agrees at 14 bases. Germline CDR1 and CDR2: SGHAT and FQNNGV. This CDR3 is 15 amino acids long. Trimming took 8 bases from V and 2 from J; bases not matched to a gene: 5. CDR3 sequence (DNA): TGTGCCAGCCTCGGACTAGCGGGGGGAGCCTACGAGCAGTACTTC. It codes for CASLGLAGGAYEQYF.

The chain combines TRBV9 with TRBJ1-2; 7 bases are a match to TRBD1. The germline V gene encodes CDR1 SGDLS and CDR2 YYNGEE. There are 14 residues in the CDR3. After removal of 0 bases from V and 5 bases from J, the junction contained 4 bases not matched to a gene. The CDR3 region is CASSVGQGSYGYTF. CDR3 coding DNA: TGTGCCAGCAGCGTAGGACAGGGTAGTTATGGCTACACCTTC.

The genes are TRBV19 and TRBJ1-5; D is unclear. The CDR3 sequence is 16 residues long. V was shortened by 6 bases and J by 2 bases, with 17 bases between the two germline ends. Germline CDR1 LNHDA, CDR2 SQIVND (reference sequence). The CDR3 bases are TGTGCCAGTAGCGTCGCCGGGGTTGCGGGCAATCAGCCCCAGCATTTT. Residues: CASSVAGVAGNQPQHF.

Here the CDR3 DNA reads TGTGCCAGTAGCTGGGGACAGGGGAACTACGAGCAGTACTTC. Translated: CASSWGQGNYEQYF. J is TRBJ2-7 and V is TRBV19; TRBD1 agrees at 10 bases. V lost 6 bases to trimming and J lost 3 bases; unmatched junction nucleotides: 5. The CDR3 is 14 residues long. CDR1 LNHDA and CDR2 SQIVND come from the germline V gene (reference sequence).

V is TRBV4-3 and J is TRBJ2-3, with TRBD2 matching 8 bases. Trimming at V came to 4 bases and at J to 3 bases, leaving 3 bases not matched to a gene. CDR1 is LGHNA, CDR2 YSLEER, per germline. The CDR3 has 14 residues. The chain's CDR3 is CASSRGLVTDTQYF. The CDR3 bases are TGCGCCAGCAGCCGGGGACTAGTAACAGATACGCAGTATTTT.

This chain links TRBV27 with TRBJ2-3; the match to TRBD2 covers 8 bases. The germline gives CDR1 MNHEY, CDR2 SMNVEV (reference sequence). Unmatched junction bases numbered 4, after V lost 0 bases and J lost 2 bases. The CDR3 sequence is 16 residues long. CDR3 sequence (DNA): TGTGCCAGCAGTTTATCAGCGGGGGCTAACACAGATACGCAGTATTTT. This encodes CASSLSAGANTDTQYF.

This chain's CDR3 is CASSLGQGAGYTF. In DNA form, the CDR3 reads TGTGCCAGCAGCTTGGGGCAGGGTGCTGGCTACACCTTC. The rearrangement uses TRBV5-6 and TRBJ1-2, with D tentatively TRBD1 (5 bases). Trimming left V 0 bases short and J 7 bases short, with 10 bases between. The CDR3 is 13 residues long. CDR1 and CDR2 (germline): SGHDT, YYEEEE.

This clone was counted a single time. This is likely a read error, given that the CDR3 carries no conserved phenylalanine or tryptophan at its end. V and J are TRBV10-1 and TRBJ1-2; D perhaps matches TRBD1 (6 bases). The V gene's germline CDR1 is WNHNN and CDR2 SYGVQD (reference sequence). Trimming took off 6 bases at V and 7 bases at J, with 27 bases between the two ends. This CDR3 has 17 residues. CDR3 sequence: CASREGHGGSGDGGYTL. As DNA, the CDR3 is TGCGCCAGCAGGGAGGGTCATGGGGGCAGTGGAGACGGTGGCTACACCTTG.

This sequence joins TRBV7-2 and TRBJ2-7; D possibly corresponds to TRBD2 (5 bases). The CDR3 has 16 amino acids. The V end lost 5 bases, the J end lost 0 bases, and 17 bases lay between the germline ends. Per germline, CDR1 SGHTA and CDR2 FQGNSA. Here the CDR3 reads CASSLGGAGVSYEQYF. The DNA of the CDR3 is TGTGCCAGCAGCCTAGGTGGAGCCGGGGTCTCCTACGAGCAGTACTTC.

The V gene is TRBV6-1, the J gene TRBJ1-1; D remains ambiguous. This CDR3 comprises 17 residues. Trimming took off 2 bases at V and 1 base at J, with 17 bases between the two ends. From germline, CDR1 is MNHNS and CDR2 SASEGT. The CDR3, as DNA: TGTGCCAGCAGTGAATTTCGGGGAGGAGGTGGGAACACTGAAGCTTTCTTT. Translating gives CASSEFRGGGGNTEAFF.

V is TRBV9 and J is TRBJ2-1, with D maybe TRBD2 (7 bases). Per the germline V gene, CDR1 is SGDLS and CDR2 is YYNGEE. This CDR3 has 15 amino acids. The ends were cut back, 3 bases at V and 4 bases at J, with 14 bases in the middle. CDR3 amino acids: CASSGGGRLYNEQFF. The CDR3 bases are TGTGCCAGCAGCGGGGGGGGGCGTTTGTACAATGAGCAGTTCTTC.

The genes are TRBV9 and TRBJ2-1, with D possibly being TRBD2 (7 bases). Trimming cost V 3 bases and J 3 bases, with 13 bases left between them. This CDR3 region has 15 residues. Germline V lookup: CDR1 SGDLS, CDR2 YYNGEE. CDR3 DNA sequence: TGTGCCAGCAGCGAGGGGGGGGGCCACTACAATGAGCAGTTCTTC. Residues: CASSEGGGHYNEQFF.

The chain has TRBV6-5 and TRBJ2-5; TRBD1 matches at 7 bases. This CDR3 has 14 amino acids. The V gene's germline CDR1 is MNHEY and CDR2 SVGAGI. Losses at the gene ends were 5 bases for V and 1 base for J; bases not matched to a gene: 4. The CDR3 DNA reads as TGTGCCAGCAGTAGTACAGGGGTCCAAGAGACCCAGTACTTC. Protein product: CASSSTGVQETQYF.

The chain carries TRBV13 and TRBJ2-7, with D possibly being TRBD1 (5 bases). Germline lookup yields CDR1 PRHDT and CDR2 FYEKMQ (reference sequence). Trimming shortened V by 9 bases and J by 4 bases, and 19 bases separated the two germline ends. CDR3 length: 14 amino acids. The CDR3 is CASRRSGQGYEQYF. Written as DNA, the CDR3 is TGTGCCAGTCGTAGGTCAGGGCAAGGGTACGAGCAGTACTTC.

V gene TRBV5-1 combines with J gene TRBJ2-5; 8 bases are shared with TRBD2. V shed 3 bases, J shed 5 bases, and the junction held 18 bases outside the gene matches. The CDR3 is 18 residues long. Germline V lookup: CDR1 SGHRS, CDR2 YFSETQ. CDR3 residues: CASSSPLAGGDLQETQYF. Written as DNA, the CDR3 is TGCGCCAGCAGCTCACCCCTAGCGGGCGGCGACCTCCAGGAGACCCAGTACTTC. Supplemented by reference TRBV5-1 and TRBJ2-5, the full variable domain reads KAGVTQTPRYLIKTRGQQVTLSCSPISGHRSVSWYQQTPGQGLQFLFEYFSETQRNKGNFPGRFSGRQFSNSRSEMNVSTLELGDSALYLCASSSPLAGGDLQETQYFGPGTRLLVL.

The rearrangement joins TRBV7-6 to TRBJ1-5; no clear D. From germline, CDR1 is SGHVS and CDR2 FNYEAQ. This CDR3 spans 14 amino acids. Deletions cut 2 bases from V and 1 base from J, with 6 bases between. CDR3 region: CASSLYGSNQPQHF. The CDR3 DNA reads TGTGCCAGCAGCTTATACGGGAGCAATCAGCCCCAGCATTTT.

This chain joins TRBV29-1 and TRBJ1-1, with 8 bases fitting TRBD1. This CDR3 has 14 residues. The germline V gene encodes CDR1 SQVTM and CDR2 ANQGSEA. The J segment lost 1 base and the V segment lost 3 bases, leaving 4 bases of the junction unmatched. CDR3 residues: CSVEGTGWNTEAFF. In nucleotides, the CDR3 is TGCAGCGTTGAGGGGACAGGTTGGAACACTGAAGCTTTCTTT.

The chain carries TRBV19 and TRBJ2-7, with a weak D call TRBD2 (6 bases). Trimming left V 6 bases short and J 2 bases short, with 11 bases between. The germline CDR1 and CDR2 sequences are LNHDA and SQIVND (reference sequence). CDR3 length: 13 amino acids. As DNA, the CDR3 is TGTGCCAGTAGCGCGGGGTCCACCTACGAGCAGTACTTC. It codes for CASSAGSTYEQYF.

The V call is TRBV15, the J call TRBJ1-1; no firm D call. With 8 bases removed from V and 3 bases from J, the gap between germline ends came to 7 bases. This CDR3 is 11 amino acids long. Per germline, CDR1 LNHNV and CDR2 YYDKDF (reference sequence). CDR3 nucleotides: TGTGCCACCCTCCGGGACACTGAAGCTTTCTTT. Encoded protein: CATLRDTEAFF.

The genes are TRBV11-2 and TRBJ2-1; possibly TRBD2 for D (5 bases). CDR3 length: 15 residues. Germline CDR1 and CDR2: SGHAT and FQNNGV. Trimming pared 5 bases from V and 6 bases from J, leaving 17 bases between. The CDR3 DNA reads TGTGCCAGCAGCGACCCCGAGGGCCAACGCAATGAGCAGTTCTTC. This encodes CASSDPEGQRNEQFF. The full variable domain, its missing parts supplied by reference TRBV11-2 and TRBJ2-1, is EAGVAQSPRYKIIEKRQSVAFWCNPISGHATLYWYQQILGQGPKLLIQFQNNGVVDDSQLPKDRFSAERLKGVDSTLKIQPAKLEDSAVYLCASSDPEGQRNEQFFGPGTRLTVL.

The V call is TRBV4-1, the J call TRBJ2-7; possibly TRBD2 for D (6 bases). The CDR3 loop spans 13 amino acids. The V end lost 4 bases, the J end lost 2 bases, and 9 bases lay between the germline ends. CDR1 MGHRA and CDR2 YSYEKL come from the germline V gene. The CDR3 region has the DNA TGCGCCAGCAGCCCGTTAGCGGCCTACGAGCAGTACTTC. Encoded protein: CASSPLAAYEQYF.

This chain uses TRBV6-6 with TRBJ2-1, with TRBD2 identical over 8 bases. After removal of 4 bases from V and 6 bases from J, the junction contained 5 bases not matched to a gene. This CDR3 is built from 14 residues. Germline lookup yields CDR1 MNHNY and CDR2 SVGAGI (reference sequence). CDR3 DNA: TGTGCCAGCAGTTTACCGGGGGGGTCCAATGAGCAGTTCTTC. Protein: CASSLPGGSNEQFF.

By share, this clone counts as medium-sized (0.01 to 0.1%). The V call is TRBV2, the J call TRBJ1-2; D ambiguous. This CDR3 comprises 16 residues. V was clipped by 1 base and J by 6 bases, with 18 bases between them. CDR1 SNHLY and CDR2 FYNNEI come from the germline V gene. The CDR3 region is CASSEVVGSGVDGYTF. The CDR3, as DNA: TGTGCCAGCAGTGAAGTGGTAGGGAGCGGGGTAGATGGCTACACCTTC.

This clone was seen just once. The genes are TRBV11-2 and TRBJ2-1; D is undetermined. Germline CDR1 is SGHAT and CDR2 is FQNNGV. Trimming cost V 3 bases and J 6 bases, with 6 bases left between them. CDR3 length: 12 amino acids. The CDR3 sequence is CASSFYGNEQFF. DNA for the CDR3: TGTGCCAGCAGCTTCTACGGCAATGAGCAGTTCTTC.